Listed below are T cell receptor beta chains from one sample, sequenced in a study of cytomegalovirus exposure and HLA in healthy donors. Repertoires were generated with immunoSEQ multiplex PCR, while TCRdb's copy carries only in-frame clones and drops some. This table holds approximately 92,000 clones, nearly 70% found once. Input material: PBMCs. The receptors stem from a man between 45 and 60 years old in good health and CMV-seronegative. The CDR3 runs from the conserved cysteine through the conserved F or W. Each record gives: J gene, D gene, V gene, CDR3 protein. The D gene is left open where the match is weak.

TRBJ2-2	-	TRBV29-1	CSVGLAVADTGELFF
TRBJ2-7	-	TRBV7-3	CASSLRERSEQYF
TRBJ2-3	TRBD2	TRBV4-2	CASSQAYWTSGTTDTQYF
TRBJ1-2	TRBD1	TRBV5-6	CASTTRQGFGYTF
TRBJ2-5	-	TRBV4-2	CASSQDGITGGETQYF
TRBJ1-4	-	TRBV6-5	CASSSRIIEKLFF
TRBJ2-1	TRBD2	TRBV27	CASSPAGTGNEQFF
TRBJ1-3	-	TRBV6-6	CASTPRGNTIYF
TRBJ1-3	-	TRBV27	CASSFRYGPTVGNTIYF
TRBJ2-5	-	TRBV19	CASSSTALRSETQYF
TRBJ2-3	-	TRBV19	CASSTQGGTDTQYF
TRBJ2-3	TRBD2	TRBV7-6	CASSSRPSGRAVDTQYF
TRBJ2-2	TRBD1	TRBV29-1	CSARTGRDPNTGELFF
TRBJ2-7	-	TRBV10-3	CAISEPRTAYEQYF
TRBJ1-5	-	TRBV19	CASTKQKGSNQPQHF
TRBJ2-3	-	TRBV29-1	CSVETPQRDTQYF
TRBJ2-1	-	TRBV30	CAWSGTDFQFF
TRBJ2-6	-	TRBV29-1	CSVLGGGSGANVLTF
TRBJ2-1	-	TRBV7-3	CASSLRGGGNEQFF
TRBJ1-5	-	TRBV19	CASSIDSYRATDQPQHF
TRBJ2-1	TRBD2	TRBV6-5	CASGGLAGTYNEQFF
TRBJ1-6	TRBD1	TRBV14	CASSQGQSASLHF
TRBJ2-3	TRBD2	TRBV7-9	CASSLSGTVDTQYF
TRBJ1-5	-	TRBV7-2	CASSSDSLNQPQHF
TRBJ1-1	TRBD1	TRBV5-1	CASSLQGGYPGTEAFF
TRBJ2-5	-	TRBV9	CASGAGPQETQYF
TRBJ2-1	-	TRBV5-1	CASGRDTIYNEQFF
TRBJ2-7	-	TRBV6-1	CASSEIPLEQYF
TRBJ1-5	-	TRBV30	CAWRPPGHPWGPQHF
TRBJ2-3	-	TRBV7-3	CASSLLGPADTQYF
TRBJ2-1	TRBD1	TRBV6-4	CASTVEGGIYNEQFF
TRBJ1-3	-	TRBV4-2	CASSQDPESSGNTIYF
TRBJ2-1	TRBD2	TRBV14	CASSRSSGYNEQFF
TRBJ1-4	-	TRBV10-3	CATSQDEKLFF
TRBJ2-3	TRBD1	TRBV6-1	CASYRGSDTQYF
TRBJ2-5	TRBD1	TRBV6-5	CASSSVHRGQETQYF
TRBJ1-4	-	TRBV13	CASSFWTAEKLFF
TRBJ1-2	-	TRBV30	CAWSLYRTAYGYTF
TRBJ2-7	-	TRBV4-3	CASSLEPMSYEQYF
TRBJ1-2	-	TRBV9	CASSDPRGVYGYTF
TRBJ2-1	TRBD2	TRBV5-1	CASSFRLAGSSYNEQFF
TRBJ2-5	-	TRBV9	CASSVGPTTETQYF
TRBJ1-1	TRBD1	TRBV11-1	CASSLVWWGTDEAFF
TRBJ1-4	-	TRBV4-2	CASSQEGGLGEKLFF
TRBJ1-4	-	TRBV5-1	CASSLAVEALATNEKLFF
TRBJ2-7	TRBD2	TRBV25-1	CASLGLAARGEQYF
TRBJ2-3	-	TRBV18	CASSPEDSTDTQYF
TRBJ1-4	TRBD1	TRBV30	CAWQTGGSSEKLFF
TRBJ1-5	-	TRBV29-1	CSVGVEGQPQHF
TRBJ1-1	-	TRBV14	CASSQSPSRNTEAFF
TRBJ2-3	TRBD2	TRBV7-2	CASSLALGLAGGPDTQYF
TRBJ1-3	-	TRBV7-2	CASSFPPSGNTIYF
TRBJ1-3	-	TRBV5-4	CASSRAGPQGGNTIYF